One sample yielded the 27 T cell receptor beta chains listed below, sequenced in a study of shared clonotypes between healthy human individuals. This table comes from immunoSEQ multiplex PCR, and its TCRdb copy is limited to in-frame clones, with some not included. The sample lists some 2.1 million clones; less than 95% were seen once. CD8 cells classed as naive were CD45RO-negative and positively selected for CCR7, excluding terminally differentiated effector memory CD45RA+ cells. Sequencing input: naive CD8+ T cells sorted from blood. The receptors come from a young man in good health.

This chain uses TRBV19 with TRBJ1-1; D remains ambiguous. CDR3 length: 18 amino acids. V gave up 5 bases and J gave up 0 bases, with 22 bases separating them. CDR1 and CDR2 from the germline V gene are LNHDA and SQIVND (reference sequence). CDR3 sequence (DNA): TGTGCCAGTAGTGCCGACTTGTCGGAAGTCACTATGAACACTGAAGCTTTCTTT. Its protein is CASSADLSEVTMNTEAFF.

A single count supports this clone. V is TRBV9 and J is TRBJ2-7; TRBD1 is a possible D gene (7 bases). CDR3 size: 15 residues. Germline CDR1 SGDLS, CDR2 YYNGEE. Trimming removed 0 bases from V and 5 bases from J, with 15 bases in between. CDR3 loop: CASSVGTGGVDEQYF. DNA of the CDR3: TGTGCCAGCAGCGTAGGGACAGGAGGGGTTGACGAGCAGTACTTC.

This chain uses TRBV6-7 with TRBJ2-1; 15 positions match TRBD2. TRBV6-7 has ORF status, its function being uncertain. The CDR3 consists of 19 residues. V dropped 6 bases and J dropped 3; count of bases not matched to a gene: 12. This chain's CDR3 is CASRRRTSGRANSYNEQFF. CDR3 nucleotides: TGTGCCAGCAGAAGAAGGACTAGCGGGAGGGCCAACAGCTACAATGAGCAGTTCTTC.

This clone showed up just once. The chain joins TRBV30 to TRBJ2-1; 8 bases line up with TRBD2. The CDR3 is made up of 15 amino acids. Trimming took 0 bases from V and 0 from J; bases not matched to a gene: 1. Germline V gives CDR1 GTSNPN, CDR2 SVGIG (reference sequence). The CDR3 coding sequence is TGTGCCTGGAGTGTAGCGGGAGACTCCTACAATGAGCAGTTCTTC. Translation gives CAWSVAGDSYNEQFF.

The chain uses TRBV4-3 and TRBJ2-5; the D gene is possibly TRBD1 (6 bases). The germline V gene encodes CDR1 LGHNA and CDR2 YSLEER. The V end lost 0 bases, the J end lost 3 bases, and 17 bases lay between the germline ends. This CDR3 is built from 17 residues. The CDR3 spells CASSQDWAPQGKETQYF. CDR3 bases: TGCGCCAGCAGCCAAGATTGGGCCCCACAGGGTAAAGAGACCCAGTACTTC.

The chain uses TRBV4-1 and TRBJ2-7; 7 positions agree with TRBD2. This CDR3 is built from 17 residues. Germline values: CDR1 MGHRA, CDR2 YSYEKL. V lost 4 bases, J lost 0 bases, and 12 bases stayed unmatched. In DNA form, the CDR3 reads TGCGCCAGCAGCCCGCTTTTGCTAGCGGATGGCTCCTACGAGCAGTACTTC. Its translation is CASSPLLLADGSYEQYF.

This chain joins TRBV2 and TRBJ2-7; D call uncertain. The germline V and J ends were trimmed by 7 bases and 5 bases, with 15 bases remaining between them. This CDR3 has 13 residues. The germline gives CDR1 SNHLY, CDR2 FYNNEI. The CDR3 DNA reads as TGTGCCAGCACCATCTCAGCGTGGAACGAGCAGTACTTC. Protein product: CASTISAWNEQYF.

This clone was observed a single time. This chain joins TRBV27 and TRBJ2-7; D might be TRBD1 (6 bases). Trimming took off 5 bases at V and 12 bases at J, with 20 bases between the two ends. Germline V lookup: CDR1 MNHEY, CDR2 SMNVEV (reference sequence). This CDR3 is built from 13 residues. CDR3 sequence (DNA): TGTGCCAGCAGTCAATTGGGGGCTCACGCGCTGTACTTC. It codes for CASSQLGAHALYF.

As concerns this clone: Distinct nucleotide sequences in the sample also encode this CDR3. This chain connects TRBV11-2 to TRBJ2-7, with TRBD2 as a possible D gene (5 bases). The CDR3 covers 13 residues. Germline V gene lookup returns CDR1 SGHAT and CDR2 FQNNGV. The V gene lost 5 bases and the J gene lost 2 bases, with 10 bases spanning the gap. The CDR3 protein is CASSPGGPYEQYF. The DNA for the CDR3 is TGTGCCAGCAGCCCCGGAGGCCCCTACGAGCAGTACTTC.

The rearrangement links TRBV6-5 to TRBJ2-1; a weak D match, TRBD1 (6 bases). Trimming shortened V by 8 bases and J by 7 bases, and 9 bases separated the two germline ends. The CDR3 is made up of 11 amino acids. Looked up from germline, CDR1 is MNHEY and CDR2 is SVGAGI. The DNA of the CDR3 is TGTGCCAGCCTACAGGGAAATGAGCAGTTCTTC. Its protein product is CASLQGNEQFF.

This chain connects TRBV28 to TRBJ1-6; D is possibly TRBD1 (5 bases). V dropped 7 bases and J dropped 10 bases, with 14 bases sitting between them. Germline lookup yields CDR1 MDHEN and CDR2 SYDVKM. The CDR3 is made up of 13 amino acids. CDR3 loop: CASNIIGVSPLHF. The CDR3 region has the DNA TGTGCCAGCAACATTATAGGGGTCTCACCCCTCCACTTT.

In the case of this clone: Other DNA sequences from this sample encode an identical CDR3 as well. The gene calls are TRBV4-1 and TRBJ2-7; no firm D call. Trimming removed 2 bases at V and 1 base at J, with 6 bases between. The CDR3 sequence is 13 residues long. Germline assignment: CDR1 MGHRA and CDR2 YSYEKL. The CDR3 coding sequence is TGCGCCAGCAGCCAAACAGTTTCCTACGAGCAGTACTTC. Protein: CASSQTVSYEQYF.

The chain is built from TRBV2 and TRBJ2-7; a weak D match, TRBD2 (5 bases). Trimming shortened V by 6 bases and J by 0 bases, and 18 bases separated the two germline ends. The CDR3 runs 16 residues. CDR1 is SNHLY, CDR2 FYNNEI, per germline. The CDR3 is CASSVLGIPASYEQYF. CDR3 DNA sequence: TGTGCCAGCAGCGTCCTCGGGATCCCAGCCTCCTACGAGCAGTACTTC. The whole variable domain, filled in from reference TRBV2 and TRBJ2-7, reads EPEVTQTPSHQVTQMGQEVILRCVPISNHLYFYWYRQILGQKVEFLVSFYNNEISEKSEIFDDQFSVERPDGSNFTLKIRSTKLEDSAMYFCASSVLGIPASYEQYFGPGTRLTVT.

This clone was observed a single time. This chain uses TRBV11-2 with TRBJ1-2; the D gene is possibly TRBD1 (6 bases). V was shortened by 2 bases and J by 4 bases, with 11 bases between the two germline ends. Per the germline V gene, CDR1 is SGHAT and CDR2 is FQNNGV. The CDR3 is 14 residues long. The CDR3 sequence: CASSLSGTSYGYTF. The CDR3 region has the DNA TGTGCCAGCAGCTTATCCGGGACAAGCTATGGCTACACCTTC.

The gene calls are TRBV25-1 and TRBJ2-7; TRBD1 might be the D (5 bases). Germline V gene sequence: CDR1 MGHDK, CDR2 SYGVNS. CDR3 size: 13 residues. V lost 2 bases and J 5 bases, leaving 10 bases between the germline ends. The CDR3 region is CASSEGHRHEQYF. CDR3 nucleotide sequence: TGTGCCAGCAGTGAAGGACACCGGCACGAGCAGTACTTC.

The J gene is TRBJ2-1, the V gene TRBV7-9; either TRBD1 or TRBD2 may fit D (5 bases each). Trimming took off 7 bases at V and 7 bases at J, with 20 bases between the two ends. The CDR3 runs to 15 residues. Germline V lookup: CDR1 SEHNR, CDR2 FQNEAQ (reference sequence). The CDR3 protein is CASTPQVGELNEQFF. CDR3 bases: TGTGCCAGCACCCCCCAAGTGGGGGAGCTTAATGAGCAGTTCTTC.

This CDR3 reads CASSQGRVAHTDTQYF. In nucleotides, the CDR3 is TGTGCCAGCAGCCAGGGCCGAGTCGCACACACAGATACGCAGTATTTT. The rearrangement uses TRBV27 and TRBJ2-3; perhaps TRBD1 as D (5 bases). There are 16 residues in the CDR3. CDR1 is MNHEY, CDR2 SMNVEV, per germline (reference sequence). With 6 bases removed from V and 2 bases from J, the gap between germline ends came to 18 bases.

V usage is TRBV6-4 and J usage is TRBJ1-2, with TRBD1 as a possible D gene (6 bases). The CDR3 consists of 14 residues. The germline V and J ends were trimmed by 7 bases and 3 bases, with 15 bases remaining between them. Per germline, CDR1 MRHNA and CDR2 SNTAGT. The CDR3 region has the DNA TGTGCCAGCATATCGACAGGAGGTCACTATGGCTACACCTTC. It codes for CASISTGGHYGYTF.

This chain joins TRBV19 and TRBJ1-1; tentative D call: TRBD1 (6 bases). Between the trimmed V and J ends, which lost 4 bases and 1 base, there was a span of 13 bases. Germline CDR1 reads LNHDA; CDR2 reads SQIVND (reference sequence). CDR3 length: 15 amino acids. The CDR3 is CASSTSGHPNTEAFF. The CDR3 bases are TGTGCCAGTAGTACTTCGGGACATCCGAACACTGAAGCTTTCTTT.

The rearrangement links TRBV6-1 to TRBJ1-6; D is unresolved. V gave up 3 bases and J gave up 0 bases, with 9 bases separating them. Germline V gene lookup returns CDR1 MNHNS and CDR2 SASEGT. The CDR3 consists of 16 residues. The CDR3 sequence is CASSESISSYNSPLHF. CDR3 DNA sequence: TGTGCCAGCAGTGAGTCGATCAGCTCCTATAATTCACCCCTCCACTTT.

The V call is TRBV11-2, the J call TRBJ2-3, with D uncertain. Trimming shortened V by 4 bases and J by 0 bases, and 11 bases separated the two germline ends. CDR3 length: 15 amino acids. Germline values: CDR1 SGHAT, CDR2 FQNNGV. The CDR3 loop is CASSSLFSSTDTQYF. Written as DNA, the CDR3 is TGTGCCAGCAGCTCCCTATTCTCTAGCACAGATACGCAGTATTTT.

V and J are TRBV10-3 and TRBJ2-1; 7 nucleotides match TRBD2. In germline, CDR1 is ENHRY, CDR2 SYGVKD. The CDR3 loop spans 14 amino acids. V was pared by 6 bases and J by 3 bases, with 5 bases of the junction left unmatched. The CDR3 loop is CAIRRGVDYNEQFF. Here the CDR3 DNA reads TGTGCCATCAGACGGGGGGTCGACTACAATGAGCAGTTCTTC.

CDR3 bases: TGTGCCAGCAGTTCAGGGTTCTTGAACACTGAAGCTTTCTTT. Translating gives CASSSGFLNTEAFF. V usage is TRBV27 and J usage is TRBJ1-1; the D gene is possibly TRBD1 (5 bases). CDR3 length equals 14 residues. Germline V gene lookup returns CDR1 MNHEY and CDR2 SMNVEV (reference sequence). Trimming removed 4 bases from V and 0 bases from J, with 9 bases in between.

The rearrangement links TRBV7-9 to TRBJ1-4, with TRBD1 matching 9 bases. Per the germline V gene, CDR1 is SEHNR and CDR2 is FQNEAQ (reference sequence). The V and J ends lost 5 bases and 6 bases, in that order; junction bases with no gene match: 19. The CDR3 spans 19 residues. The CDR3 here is CASSPLPGQGILGYEKLFF. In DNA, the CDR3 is TGTGCCAGCAGCCCACTTCCGGGACAGGGAATTTTGGGGTATGAAAAACTGTTTTTT. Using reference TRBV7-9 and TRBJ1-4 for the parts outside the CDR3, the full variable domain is DTGVSQNPRHKITKRGQNVTFRCDPISEHNRLYWYRQTLGQGPEFLTYFQNEAQLEKSRLLSDRFSAERPKGSFSTLEIQRTEQGDSAMYLCASSPLPGQGILGYEKLFFGSGTQLSVL.

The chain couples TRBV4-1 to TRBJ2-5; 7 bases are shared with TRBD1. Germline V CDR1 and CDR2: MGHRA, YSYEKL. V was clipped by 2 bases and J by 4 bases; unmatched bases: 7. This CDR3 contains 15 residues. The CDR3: CASSQRQGPGETQYF. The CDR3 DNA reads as TGCGCCAGCAGCCAACGACAGGGTCCTGGAGAGACCCAGTACTTC.

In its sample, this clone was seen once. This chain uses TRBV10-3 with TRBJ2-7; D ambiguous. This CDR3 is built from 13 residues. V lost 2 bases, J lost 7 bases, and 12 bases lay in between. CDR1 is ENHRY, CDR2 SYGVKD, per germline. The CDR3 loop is CAISEPADGEQYF. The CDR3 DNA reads TGTGCCATCAGTGAGCCGGCGGATGGGGAGCAGTACTTC.

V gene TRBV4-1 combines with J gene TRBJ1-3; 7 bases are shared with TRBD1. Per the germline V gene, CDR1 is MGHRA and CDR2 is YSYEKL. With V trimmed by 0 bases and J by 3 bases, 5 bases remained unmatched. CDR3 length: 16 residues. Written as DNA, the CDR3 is TGCGCCAGCAGCCAAGACCCGCAGGGGGGTGGAAACACCATATATTTT. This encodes CASSQDPQGGGNTIYF.